What follows describes a single TCR beta chain. This entry comes from a study of memory CD4+ T cells and cytomegalovirus serostatus. Generated by immunoSEQ multiplex PCR, the TCRdb table keeps only in-frame clones and is missing some. The sample has about 64,000 clones, roughly 80% seen once. Single viable CD3+CD4+CD8-CD45RO+ cells were sorted as the memory CD4+ T cells. Losses at the gene ends were 0 bases for V and 6 bases for J; bases not matched to a gene: 20. The CDR3 runs to 21 residues. Germline lookup yields CDR1 LGHNA and CDR2 YSLEER. The specimen sequenced was memory CD4+ T cells from blood. The genes are TRBV4-3 and TRBJ2-2, with 9 nucleotides matching TRBD2. The receptor was isolated from an adult in good health and CMV-seronegative. The CDR3 sequence is CASSQESPWTSETKDPGELFF. The CDR3 DNA reads as TGCGCCAGCAGCCAAGAATCCCCTTGGACTAGCGAGACCAAGGACCCCGGGGAGCTGTTTTTT.